Listed here is a single T cell receptor (beta chain). The source of the sample is a study of Ad26.COV2.S vaccination and SARS-CoV-2 variants. CDR1 and CDR2 from the germline V gene are MNHEY and SMNVEV (reference sequence). This CDR3 contains 16 residues. Trimming at V came to 5 bases and at J to 5 bases, leaving 5 bases not matched to a gene. Sequenced by immunoSEQ multiplex PCR; TCRdb stores in-frame clones only, minus some. The sample holds about 680,000 clones; roughly 90% are singletons and the top ten take approximately 1.5%. Treatment specified: 19 received Ad26.COV2.S at low or high dose, single or two shots; roughly five received placebo; per-sample allocation not given. Each sample was drawn 63 days after the first injection (of vaccine or placebo).

Here the sequenced sample was peripheral blood, taken in a trial of Ad26.COV2.S vaccine versus placebo. The V gene is TRBV27, the J gene TRBJ2-3, with 15 bases fitting TRBD2. The receptor was derived from a person between 18 and 65 years old who received the Ad26.COV2.S COVID-19 vaccine or a placebo. The CDR3 DNA is TGTGCCAGCAGTCCGGGACTAGCGGGAGGAAGAGATACGCAGTATTTT. It yields the protein CASSPGLAGGRDTQYF.